This entry lists 8 T cell receptor beta chains sequenced from one sample in a study of T cells after yellow fever vaccination. TCRdb passed the 5' RACE reads through MiXCR, listing each CDR3 protein once. This repertoire shows around 310,000 distinct CDR3 sequences, almost 4% found once; its top ten account for roughly a quarter. The specimen comprised PBMCs, sampled 5 days after the yellow fever booster vaccination. Receptors were obtained from a man aged 18 to 30 who received the YFV17D yellow fever vaccine.

At least ten counts were recorded for this clonotype. This chain connects TRBV2 to TRBJ1-2; D is uncertain. V shed 8 bases and J shed 8 bases, with 3 bases lying between them. In germline, CDR1 is SNHLY, CDR2 FYNNEI. This CDR3 region has 8 residues. CDR3 region: CASPGYTF. DNA of the CDR3: TGTGCCAGCCCGGGCTACACCTTC.

This clonotype was counted ten times or more. The chain has TRBV20-1 and TRBJ2-7; D is unresolved. Germline CDR1 DFQATT, CDR2 SNEGSKA (reference sequence). This CDR3 has 15 amino acids. Trimming took off 5 bases at V and 1 base at J, with 18 bases between the two ends. DNA for the CDR3: TGCAGTGCTCAGCAACCGGGTGACGAGTCCTACGAGCAGTACTTC. Translated: CSAQQPGDESYEQYF.

J is TRBJ1-6 and V is TRBV7-2, with no clear D. This CDR3 spans 15 amino acids. The ends were cut back, 5 bases at V and 9 bases at J, with 17 bases in the middle. CDR1 is SGHTA, CDR2 FQGNSA, per germline. The DNA for the CDR3 is TGTGCCAGCAGCGGCCGGGTCCCCTTGGGTTCACCCCTCCACTTT. This translates into CASSGRVPLGSPLHF.

This clonotype was found a few times. CDR3 coding DNA: TGTGCCAGCAGTTTCAACAGAGAAGCTTTCTTT. Its translation is CASSFNREAFF. This chain connects TRBV6-5 to TRBJ1-1; D is undetermined. Germline V gives CDR1 MNHEY, CDR2 SVGAGI. The CDR3 is made up of 11 amino acids. Trimming stripped 4 bases from V and 8 bases from J, with 8 bases between.

The chain carries TRBV7-9 and TRBJ2-1; a weak D match, TRBD2 (6 bases). V was clipped by 5 bases and J by 0 bases, with 14 bases between them. Per germline, CDR1 SEHNR and CDR2 FQNEAQ (reference sequence). The CDR3 has 16 residues. CDR3 DNA: TGTGCCAGCAGCGGCGGACTACCAAGCTCCTACAATGAGCAGTTCTTC. Translation gives CASSGGLPSSYNEQFF.

Many counts were recorded for this clonotype. V gene TRBV5-1 combines with J gene TRBJ2-7, with a possible D match to TRBD1 (7 bases). CDR1 is SGHRS and CDR2 is YFSETQ in the germline V gene. Trimming shortened V by 3 bases and J by 5 bases, and 15 bases separated the two germline ends. The CDR3 sequence is 14 residues long. The CDR3 sequence: CASSSGGNTDEQYV. In DNA, the CDR3 is TGCGCCAGCAGCTCAGGGGGGAACACTGACGAGCAGTACGTC.

This clonotype has at least ten counts. V and J are TRBV5-1 and TRBJ2-2, with D maybe TRBD1 (5 bases). V was shortened by 0 bases and J by 7 bases, with 10 bases between the two germline ends. There are 14 residues in the CDR3. Per germline, CDR1 SGHRS and CDR2 YFSETQ. The CDR3 sequence: CASSLEGLGGELFF. The CDR3 region has the DNA TGCGCCAGCAGCTTGGAGGGGCTTGGCGGGGAGCTGTTTTTT.

This clonotype appeared many times. This sequence joins TRBV3-1 and TRBJ2-1; 8 positions agree with TRBD2. The CDR3 contains 13 residues. V lost 2 bases and J lost 9; bases outside the gene matches: 3. CDR1 and CDR2 from the germline V gene are LGHDT and YNNKEL (reference sequence). In nucleotides, the CDR3 is TGTGCCAGCAGCCAACAGACTAGCGCTGAGCAGTTCTTC. Protein sequence: CASSQQTSAEQFF.